What follows is one T cell receptor (beta chain) and its context. The sample is drawn from a study of shared clonotypes between healthy human individuals. The length of the CDR3 is 17 residues. CDR1 is KGHSH and CDR2 is LQKENI in the germline V gene. Unmatched junction bases numbered 7, after V lost 0 bases and J lost 4 bases. Produced via immunoSEQ multiplex PCR; TCRdb's table is partial and in-frame only. The repertoire holds under 1,100,000 clones, with about 75% as singletons. This clonotype was obtained from a man aged 18 to 35 in good health. The chain employs TRBV18 and TRBJ2-2; 8 bases fit TRBD1. Sample: memory CD4+ T cells sorted from blood. Subset noted: CD45RA-negative fraction. The CDR3 DNA reads TGTGCCAGCTCACCACCGGCGGGACAGGCTAGCACCGGGGAGCTGTTTTTT. This gives the protein CASSPPAGQASTGELFF.